This entry is about one T cell receptor beta chain. The sample belongs to a study of blood T cell repertoires in COVID-19. Study context: Sources were T cells, B-cell-depleted T cells, or PBMCs; the material itself was cDNA or gDNA.

Source study methods: Estimated nucleated cell counts came from reference gene primer amplification. Measured with immunoSEQ multiplex PCR; TCRdb has only the in-frame clones, and not every one. The DNA gave D and trimming, while V, J and clone size come from that table. Among about 240,000 clones listed, around 88% were seen once. Losses at the gene ends were 5 bases for V and 2 bases for J; bases not matched to a gene: 11. Germline V gene lookup returns CDR1 KGHDR and CDR2 SFDVKD. This CDR3 is built from 18 residues. The origin of this receptor is a woman in her twenties or thirties who had recovered from COVID-19. Sequenced input: peripheral blood. V usage is TRBV24-1 and J usage is TRBJ2-3, with 11 nucleotides matching TRBD2. The CDR3 DNA reads as TGTGCCACCAGTGGCACCCCGGGACTAGCGGACCACACAGATACGCAGTATTTT. This gives the protein CATSGTPGLADHTDTQYF.